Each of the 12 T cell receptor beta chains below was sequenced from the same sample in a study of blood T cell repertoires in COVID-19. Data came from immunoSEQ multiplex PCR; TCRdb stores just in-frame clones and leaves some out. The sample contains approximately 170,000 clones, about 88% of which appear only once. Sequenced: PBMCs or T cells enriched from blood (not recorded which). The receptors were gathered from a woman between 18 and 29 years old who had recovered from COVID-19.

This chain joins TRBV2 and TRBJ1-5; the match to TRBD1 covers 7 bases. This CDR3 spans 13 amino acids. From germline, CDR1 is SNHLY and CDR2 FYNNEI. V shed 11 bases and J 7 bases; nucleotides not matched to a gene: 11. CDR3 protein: CAGKTGIDQPQHF. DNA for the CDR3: TGTGCCGGGAAGACAGGGATCGACCAGCCCCAGCATTTT.

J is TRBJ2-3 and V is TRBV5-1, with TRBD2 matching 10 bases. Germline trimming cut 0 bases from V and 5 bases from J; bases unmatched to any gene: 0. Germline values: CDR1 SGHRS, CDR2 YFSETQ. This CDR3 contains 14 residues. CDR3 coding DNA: TGCGCCAGCAGCTTGGGACTAGCGGGAGATACGCAGTATTTT. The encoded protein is CASSLGLAGDTQYF.

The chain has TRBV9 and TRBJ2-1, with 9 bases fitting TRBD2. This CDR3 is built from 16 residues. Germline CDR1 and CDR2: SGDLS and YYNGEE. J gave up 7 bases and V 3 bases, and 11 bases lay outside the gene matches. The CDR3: CASSGQFSGSQNEQFF. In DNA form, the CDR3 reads TGTGCCAGCAGCGGACAATTTAGCGGGAGTCAGAATGAGCAGTTCTTC.

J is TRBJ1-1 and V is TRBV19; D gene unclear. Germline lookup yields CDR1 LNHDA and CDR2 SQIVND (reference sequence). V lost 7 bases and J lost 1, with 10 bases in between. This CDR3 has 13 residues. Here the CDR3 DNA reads TGTGCCAGTACTCAAAGACAGAACACTGAAGCTTTCTTT. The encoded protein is CASTQRQNTEAFF.

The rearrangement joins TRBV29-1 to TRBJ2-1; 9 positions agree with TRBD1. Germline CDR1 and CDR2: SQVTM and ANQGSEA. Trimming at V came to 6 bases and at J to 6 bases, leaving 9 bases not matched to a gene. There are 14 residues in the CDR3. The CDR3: CSVLGQGGFNEQFF. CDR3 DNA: TGCAGCGTCCTGGGACAGGGTGGGTTCAATGAGCAGTTCTTC.

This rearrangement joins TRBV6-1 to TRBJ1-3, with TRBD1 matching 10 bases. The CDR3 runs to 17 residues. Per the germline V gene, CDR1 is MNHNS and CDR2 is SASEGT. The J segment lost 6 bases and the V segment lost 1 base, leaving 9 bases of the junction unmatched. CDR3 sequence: CASSEGGGTGVKNTIYF. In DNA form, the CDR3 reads TGTGCCAGCAGTGAAGGAGGTGGGACAGGGGTCAAAAACACCATATATTTT.

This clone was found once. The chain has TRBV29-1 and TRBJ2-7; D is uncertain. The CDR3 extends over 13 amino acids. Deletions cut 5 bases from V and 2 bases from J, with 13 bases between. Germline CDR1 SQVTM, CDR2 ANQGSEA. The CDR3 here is CSVQGDQPYEQYF. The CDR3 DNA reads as TGCAGCGTTCAAGGAGATCAACCCTACGAGCAGTACTTC.

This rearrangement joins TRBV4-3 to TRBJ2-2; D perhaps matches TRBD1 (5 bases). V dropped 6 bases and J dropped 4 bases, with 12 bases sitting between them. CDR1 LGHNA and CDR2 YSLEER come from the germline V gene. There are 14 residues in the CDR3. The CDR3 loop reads CASRDKGSTGELFF. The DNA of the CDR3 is TGCGCCAGCAGAGACAAGGGGTCCACCGGGGAGCTGTTTTTT.

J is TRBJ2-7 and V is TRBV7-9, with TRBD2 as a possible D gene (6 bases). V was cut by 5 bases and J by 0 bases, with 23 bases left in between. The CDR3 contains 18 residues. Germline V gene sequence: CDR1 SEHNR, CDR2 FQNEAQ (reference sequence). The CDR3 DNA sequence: TGTGCCAGCAGCGCAACGTGGGGGGTTGCGGGAAGCTCCTACGAGCAGTACTTC. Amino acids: CASSATWGVAGSSYEQYF.

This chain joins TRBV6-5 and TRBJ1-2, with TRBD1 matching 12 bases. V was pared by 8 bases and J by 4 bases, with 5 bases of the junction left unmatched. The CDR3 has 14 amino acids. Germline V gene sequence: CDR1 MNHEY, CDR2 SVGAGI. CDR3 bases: TGTGCCAGCGGGGGACAGGGGGCAACCTATGGCTACACCTTC. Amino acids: CASGGQGATYGYTF.

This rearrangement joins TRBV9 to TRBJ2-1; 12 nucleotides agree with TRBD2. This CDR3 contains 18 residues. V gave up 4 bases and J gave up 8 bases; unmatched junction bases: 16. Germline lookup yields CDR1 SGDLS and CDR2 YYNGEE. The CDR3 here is CASSSPTRASGRGDEQFF. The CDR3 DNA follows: TGTGCCAGCAGCTCACCCACTAGGGCTAGCGGGAGGGGAGATGAGCAGTTCTTC.

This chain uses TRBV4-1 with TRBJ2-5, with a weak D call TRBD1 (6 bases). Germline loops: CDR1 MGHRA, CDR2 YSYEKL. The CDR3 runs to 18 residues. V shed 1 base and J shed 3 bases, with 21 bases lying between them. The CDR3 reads CASSQGFDRPWGKETQYF. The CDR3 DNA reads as TGCGCCAGCAGCCAAGGTTTCGACAGGCCGTGGGGGAAAGAGACCCAGTACTTC.